This TCR beta chain is drawn from a study of T cell changes during pregnancy in multiple sclerosis. The protocol was immunoSEQ multiplex PCR, while the TCRdb copy is restricted to in-frame clones and leaves out a portion. The sample holds about 38,000 clones, roughly 90% seen once. Germline V lookup: CDR1 SGHRS, CDR2 YFSETQ. The CDR3 spans 12 residues. The ends lost 4 bases at V and 7 bases at J; junction bases unmatched: 4. The sequence derives from a female donor with multiple sclerosis, enrolled in a pregnancy study. The chain combines TRBV5-1 with TRBJ1-2; 7 bases are a match to TRBD1. The source was CD4+ T cells from peripheral blood mononuclear cells, collected before pregnancy. The CDR3 coding sequence is TGCGCCAGCAGCATCCAGGGGGGTGGCTACACCTTC. Translated, it gives CASSIQGGGYTF.